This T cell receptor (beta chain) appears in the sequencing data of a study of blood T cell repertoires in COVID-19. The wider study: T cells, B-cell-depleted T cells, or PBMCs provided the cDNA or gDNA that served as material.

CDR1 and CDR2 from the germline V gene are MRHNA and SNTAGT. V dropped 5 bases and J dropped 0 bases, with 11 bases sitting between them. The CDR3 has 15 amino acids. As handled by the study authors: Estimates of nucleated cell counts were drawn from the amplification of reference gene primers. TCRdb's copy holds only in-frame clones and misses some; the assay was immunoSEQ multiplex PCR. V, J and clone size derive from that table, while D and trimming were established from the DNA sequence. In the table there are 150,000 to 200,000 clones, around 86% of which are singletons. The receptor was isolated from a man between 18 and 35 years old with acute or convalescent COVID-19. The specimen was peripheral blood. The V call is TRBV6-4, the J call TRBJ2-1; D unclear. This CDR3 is CASSPLRSSYNEQFF. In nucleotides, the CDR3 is TGTGCCAGCAGTCCCCTAAGGAGCTCCTACAATGAGCAGTTCTTC.